The following is a TCR beta chain sequence with its context. Sequencing used immunoSEQ multiplex PCR; TCRdb keeps in-frame clones, though not all of them. The sample has more than 100,000 clones; roughly 90% are singletons. The CDR3 has 20 residues. Trimming took 6 bases from V and 4 from J; bases not matched to a gene: 23. Looked up from germline, CDR1 is LNHDA and CDR2 is SQIVND (reference sequence). This sample was taken from a study of control samples from healthy donors and cancer patients. The chain employs TRBV19 and TRBJ1-4; 7 bases are a match to TRBD1. The sequenced sample consisted of blood. The origin of this receptor is a woman under 30 in good health. In DNA, the CDR3 is TGTGCCAGTAGACCCCAGACAGTTGGCGGACAGGAGGGATATAATGAAAAACTGTTTTTT. Protein: CASRPQTVGGQEGYNEKLFF.